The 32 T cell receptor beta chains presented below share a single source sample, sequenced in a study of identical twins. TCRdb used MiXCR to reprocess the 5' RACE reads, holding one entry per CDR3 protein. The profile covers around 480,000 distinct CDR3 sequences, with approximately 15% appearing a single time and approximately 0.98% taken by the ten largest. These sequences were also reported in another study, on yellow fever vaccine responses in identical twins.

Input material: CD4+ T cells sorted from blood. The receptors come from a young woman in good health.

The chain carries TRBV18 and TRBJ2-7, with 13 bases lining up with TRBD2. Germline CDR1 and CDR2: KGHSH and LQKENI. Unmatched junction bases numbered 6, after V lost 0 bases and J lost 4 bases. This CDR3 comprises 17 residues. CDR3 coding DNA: TGTGCCAGCTCACCACCGACTAGCGGGAGGTTCCGATACGAGCAGTACTTC. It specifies CASSPPTSGRFRYEQYF.

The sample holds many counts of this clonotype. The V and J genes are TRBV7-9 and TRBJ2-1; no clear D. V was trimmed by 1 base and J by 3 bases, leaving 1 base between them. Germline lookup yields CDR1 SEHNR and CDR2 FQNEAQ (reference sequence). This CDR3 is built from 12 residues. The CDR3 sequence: CASSLVYNEQFF. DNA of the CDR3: TGTGCCAGCAGCTTAGTCTACAATGAGCAGTTCTTC. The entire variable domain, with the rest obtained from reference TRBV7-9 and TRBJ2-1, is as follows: DTGVSQNPRHKITKRGQNVTFRCDPISEHNRLYWYRQTLGQGPEFLTYFQNEAQLEKSRLLSDRFSAERPKGSFSTLEIQRTEQGDSAMYLCASSLVYNEQFFGPGTRLTVL.

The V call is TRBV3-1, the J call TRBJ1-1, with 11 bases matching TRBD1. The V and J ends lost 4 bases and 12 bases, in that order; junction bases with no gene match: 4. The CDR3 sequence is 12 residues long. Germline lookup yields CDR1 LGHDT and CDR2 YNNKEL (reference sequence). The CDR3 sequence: CASSLQDRGPFF. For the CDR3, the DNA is TGTGCCAGCAGCCTACAGGACAGGGGGCCTTTCTTT.

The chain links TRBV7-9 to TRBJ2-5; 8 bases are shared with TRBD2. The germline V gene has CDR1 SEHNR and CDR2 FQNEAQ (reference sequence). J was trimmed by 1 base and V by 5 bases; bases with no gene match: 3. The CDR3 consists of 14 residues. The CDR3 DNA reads TGTGCCAGCAGCCCCGGGGGGGCCCAAGAGACCCAGTACTTC. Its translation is CASSPGGAQETQYF.

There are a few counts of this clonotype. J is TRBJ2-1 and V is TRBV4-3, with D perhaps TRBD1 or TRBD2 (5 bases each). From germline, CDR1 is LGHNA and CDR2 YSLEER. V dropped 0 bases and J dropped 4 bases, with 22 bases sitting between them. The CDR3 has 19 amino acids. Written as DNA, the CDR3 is TGCGCCAGCAGCCAAGATAGGGGTGAGGGGTGGAGTCCTTACAATGAGCAGTTCTTC. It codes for CASSQDRGEGWSPYNEQFF.

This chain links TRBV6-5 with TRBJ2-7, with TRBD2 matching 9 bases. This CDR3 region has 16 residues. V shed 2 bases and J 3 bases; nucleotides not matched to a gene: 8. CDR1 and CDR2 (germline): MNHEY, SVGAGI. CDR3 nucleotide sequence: TGTGCCAGCAGTTACAGACTTCCTAGCGGGAACTACGAGCAGTACTTC. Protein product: CASSYRLPSGNYEQYF.

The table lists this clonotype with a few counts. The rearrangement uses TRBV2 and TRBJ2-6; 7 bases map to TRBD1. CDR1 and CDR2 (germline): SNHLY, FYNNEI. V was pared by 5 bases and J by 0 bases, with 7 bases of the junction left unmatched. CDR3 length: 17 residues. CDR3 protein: CASSWDSLGSGANVLTF. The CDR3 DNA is TGTGCCAGCAGTTGGGACAGCTTGGGCTCTGGGGCCAACGTCCTGACTTTC.

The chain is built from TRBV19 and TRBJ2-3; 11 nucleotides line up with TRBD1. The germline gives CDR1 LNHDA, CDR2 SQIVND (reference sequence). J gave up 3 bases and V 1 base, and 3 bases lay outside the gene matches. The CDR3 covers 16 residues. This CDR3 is CASSIAGTGGTDTQYF. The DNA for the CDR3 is TGTGCCAGTAGTATAGCTGGGACAGGGGGAACAGATACGCAGTATTTT.

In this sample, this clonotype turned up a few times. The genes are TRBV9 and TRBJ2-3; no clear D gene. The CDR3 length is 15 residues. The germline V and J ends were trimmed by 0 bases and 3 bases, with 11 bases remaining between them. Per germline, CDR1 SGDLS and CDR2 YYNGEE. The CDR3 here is CASSVEDVRTDTQYF. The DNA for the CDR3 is TGTGCCAGCAGCGTAGAGGACGTTCGGACAGATACGCAGTATTTT.

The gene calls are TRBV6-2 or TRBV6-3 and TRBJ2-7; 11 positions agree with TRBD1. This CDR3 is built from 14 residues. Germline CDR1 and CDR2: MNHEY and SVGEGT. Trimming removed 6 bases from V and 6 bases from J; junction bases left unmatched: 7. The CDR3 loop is CASRFPGTGGEQYF. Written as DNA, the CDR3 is TGTGCCAGCAGGTTCCCCGGGACAGGGGGCGAGCAGTACTTC.

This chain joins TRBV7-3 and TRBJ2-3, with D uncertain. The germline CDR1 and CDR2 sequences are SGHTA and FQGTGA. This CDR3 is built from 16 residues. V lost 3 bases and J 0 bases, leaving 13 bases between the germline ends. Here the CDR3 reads CASSFTRSTSTDTQYF. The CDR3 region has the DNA TGTGCCAGCAGCTTCACGCGGAGCACTAGCACAGATACGCAGTATTTT.

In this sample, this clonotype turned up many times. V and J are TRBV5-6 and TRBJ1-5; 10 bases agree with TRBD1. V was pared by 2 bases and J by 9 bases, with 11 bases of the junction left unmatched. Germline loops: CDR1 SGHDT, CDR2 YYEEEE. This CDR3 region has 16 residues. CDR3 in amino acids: CASSLTGQGSGGPQHF. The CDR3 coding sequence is TGTGCCAGCAGCTTAACGGGACAGGGGTCCGGGGGGCCCCAGCATTTT. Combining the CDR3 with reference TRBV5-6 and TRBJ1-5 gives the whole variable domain DAGVTQSPTHLIKTRGQQVTLRCSPKSGHDTVSWYQQALGQGPQFIFQYYEEEERQRGNFPDRFSGHQFPNYSSELNVNALLLGDSALYLCASSLTGQGSGGPQHFGDGTRLSIL.

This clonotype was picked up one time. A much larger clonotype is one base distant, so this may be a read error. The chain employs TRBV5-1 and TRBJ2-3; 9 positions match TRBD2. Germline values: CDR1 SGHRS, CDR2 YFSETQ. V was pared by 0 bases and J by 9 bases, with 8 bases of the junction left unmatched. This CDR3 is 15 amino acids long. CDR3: CASSLAGGRERTQYF. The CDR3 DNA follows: TGCGCCAGCAGCTTGGCTGGCGGGAGGGAGCGCACGCAGTATTTT.

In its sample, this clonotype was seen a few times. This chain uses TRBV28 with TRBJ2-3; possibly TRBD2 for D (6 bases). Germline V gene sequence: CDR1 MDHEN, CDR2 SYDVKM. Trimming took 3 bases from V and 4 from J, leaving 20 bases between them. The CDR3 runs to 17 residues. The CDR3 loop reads CASSFVPGGVRADTQYF. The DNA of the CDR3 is TGTGCCAGCAGTTTCGTGCCCGGAGGGGTACGGGCAGATACGCAGTATTTT.

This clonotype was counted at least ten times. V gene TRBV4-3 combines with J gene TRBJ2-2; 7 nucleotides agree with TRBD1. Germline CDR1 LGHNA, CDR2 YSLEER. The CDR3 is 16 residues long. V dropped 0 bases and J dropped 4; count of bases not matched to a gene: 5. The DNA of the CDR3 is TGCGCCAGCAGCCAAGACAGGGGGTTTCGCACCGGGGAGCTGTTTTTT. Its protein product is CASSQDRGFRTGELFF.

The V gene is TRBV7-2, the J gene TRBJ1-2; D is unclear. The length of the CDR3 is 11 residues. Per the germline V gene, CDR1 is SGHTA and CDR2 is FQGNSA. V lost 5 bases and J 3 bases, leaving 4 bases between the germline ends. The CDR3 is CASSPYYGYTF. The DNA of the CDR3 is TGTGCCAGCAGCCCCTACTATGGCTACACCTTC. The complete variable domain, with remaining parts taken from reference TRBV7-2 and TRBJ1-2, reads GAGVSQSPSNKVTEKGKDVELRCDPISGHTALYWYRQSLGQGLEFLIYFQGNSAPDKSGLPSDRFSAERTGGSVSTLTIQRTQQEDSAVYLCASSPYYGYTFGSGTRLTVV.

DNA for the CDR3: TGTGCCAGCAGCTCACTAGGGACAGGGCCCTACAATGAGCAGTTCTTC. It yields the protein CASSSLGTGPYNEQFF. The chain combines TRBV7-8 with TRBJ2-1, with 9 positions matching TRBD1. Germline V gene sequence: CDR1 SGHVS, CDR2 FQNEAQ. The CDR3 runs 16 residues. V lost 4 bases, J lost 2 bases, and 6 bases stayed unmatched.

CDR3 nucleotide sequence: TGTGCCAGCAGCCCGGACAGGGCGCCTGAAGCTTTCTTT. Protein sequence: CASSPDRAPEAFF. The rearrangement uses TRBV13 and TRBJ1-1, with 8 bases identical to TRBD1. Germline loops: CDR1 PRHDT, CDR2 FYEKMQ (reference sequence). Trimming removed 5 bases from V and 6 bases from J; junction bases left unmatched: 5. The CDR3 runs 13 residues.

The CDR3 region is CSVEIAYNEQFF. The CDR3 DNA reads as TGCAGCGTTGAAATAGCCTACAATGAGCAGTTCTTC. This chain links TRBV29-1 with TRBJ2-1; D remains unclear. This CDR3 has 12 amino acids. Trimming left V 2 bases short and J 2 bases short, with 4 bases between. Germline V gene data show CDR1 as SQVTM and CDR2 as ANQGSEA.

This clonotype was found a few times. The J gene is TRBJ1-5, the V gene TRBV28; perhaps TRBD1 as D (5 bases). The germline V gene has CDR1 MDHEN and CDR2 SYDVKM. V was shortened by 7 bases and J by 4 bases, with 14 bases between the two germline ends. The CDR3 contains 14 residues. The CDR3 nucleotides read TGTGCCAGCATGAAGGGGCTTCTTAATCAGCCCCAGCATTTT. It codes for CASMKGLLNQPQHF.

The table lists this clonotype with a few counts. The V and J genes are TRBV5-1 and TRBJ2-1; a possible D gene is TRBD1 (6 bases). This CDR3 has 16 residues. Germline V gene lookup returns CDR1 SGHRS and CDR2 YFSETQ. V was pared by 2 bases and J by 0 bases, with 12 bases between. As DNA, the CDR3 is TGCGCCAGCAGCTTAAGCGGACAGAGCTCCTACAATGAGCAGTTCTTC. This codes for CASSLSGQSSYNEQFF.

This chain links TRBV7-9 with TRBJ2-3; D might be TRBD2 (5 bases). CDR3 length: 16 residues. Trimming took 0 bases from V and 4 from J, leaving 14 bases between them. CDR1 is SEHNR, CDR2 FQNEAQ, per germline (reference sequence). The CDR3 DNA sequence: TGTGCCAGCAGCTTAGCCGGACCCACCGGGGCAGATACGCAGTATTTT. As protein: CASSLAGPTGADTQYF.

CDR3 amino acids: CASSLIGHQFREQYF. As DNA, the CDR3 is TGTGCCAGCAGTTTAATCGGACATCAGTTTCGCGAGCAGTACTTC. The genes are TRBV28 and TRBJ2-7; possible D gene TRBD1, 5 bases. CDR3 size: 15 residues. Trimming stripped 2 bases from V and 6 bases from J, with 17 bases between. Germline loops: CDR1 MDHEN, CDR2 SYDVKM.

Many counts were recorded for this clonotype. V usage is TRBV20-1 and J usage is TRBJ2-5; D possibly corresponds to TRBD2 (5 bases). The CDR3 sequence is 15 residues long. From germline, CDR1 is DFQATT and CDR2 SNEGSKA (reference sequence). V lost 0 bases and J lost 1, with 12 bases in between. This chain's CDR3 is CSARDHEGAQETQYF. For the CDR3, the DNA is TGCAGTGCTAGAGATCATGAGGGAGCCCAAGAGACCCAGTACTTC.

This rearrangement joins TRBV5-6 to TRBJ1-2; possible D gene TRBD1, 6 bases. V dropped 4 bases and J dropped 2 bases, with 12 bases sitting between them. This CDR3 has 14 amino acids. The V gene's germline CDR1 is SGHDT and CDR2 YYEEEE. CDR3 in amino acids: CASSRTDSNYGYTF. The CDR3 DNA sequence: TGTGCCAGCAGCCGTACGGACAGCAACTATGGCTACACCTTC. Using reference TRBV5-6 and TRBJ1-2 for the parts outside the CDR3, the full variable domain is DAGVTQSPTHLIKTRGQQVTLRCSPKSGHDTVSWYQQALGQGPQFIFQYYEEEERQRGNFPDRFSGHQFPNYSSELNVNALLLGDSALYLCASSRTDSNYGYTFGSGTRLTVV.

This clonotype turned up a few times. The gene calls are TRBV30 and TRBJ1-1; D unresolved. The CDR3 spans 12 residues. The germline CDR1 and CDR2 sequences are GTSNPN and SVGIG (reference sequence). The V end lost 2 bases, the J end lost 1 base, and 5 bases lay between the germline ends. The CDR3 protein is CAWSFTNTEAFF. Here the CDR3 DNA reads TGTGCCTGGAGTTTTACGAACACTGAAGCTTTCTTT.

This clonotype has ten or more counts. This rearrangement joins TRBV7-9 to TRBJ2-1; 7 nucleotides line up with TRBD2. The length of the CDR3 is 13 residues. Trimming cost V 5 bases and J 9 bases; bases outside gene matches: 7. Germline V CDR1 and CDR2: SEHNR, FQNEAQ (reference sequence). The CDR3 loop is CASSQTSYGEQFF. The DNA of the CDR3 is TGTGCCAGCAGCCAGACTAGCTACGGTGAGCAGTTCTTC. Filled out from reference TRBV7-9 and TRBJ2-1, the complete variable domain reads DTGVSQNPRHKITKRGQNVTFRCDPISEHNRLYWYRQTLGQGPEFLTYFQNEAQLEKSRLLSDRFSAERPKGSFSTLEIQRTEQGDSAMYLCASSQTSYGEQFFGPGTRLTVL.

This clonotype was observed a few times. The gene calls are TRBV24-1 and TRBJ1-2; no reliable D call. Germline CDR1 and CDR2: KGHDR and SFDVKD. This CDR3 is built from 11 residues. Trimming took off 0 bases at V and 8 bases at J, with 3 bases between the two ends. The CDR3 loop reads CATSDLNGYTF. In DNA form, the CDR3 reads TGTGCCACCAGTGATTTGAACGGCTACACCTTC.

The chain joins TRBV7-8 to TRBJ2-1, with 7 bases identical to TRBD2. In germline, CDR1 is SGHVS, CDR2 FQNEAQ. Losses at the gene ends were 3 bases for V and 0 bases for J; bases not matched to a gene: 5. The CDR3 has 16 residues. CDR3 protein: CASSFGAGLSYNEQFF. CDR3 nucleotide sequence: TGTGCCAGCAGCTTCGGAGCGGGACTCTCCTACAATGAGCAGTTCTTC.

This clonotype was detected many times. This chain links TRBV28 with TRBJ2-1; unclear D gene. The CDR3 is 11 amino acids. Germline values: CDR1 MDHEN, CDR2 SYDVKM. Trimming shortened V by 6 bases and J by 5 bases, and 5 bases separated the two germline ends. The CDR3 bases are TGTGCCAGCAGGTCGAACAATGAGCAGTTCTTC. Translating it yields CASRSNNEQFF.

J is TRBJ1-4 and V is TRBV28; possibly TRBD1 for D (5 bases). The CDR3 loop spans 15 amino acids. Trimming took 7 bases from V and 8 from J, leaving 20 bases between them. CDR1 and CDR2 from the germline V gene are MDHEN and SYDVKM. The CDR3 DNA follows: TGTGCCAGCACCCGATCTATGGGGGGACGCGAAAAACTGTTTTTT. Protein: CASTRSMGGREKLFF.

The CDR3 DNA sequence: TGTGCCAGCAGTGTAGGGGCAGGGCGCGCAGATACGCAGTATTTT. It is translated as CASSVGAGRADTQYF. The chain employs TRBV2 and TRBJ2-3, with D maybe TRBD1 (5 bases). CDR1 and CDR2 (germline): SNHLY, FYNNEI. The V and J ends lost 4 bases and 4 bases respectively, with 15 bases between them. The CDR3 contains 15 residues.